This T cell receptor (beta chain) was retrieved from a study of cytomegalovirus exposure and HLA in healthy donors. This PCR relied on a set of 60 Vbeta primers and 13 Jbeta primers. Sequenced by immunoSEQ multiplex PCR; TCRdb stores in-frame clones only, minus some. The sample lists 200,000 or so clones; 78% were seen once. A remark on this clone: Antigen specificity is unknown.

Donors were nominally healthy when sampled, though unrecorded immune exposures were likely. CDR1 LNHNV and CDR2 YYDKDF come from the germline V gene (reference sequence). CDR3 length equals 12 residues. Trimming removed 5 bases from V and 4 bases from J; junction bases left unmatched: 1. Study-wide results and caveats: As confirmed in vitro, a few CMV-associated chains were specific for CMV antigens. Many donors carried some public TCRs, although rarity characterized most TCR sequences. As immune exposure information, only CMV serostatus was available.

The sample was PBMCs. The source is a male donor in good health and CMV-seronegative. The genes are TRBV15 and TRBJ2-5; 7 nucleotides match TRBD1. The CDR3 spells CATSDRVETQYF. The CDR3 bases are TGTGCCACCAGCGACAGGGTAGAGACCCAGTACTTC. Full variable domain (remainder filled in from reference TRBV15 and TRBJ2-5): DAMVIQNPRYQVTQFGKPVTLSCSQTLNHNVMYWYQQKSSQAPKLLFHYYDKDFNNEADTPDNFQSRRPNTSFCFLDIRSPGLGDTAMYLCATSDRVETQYFGPGTRLLVL.